A selection of T cell receptor beta chains follows, all from one sample in a study of blood T cell repertoires in COVID-19. This table comes from immunoSEQ multiplex PCR, and its TCRdb copy is limited to in-frame clones, with some not included. The data hold 90,000 to 100,000 clones, with 70% to 90% observed a single time. The sample was peripheral blood. The source of these receptors is a man aged 50 to 60 with COVID-19, enrolled during active disease. The CDR3 runs from the conserved cysteine through the conserved F or W. The D gene is left open where the match is weak. Expanded clones are given a class, and other clones once, few, many or no size at all.

d_call,j_call,v_call,clone_size,cdr3_aa,cdr3_nt
.,TRBJ2-7,TRBV19,.,CASSTREQYEQYF,TGTGCCAGTAGTACGAGGGAACAGTACGAGCAGTACTTC
.,TRBJ1-1,TRBV19,few,CASSIGAAGTEAFF,TGTGCCAGTAGTATAGGGGCCGCGGGCACTGAAGCTTTCTTT
TRBD1,TRBJ2-7,TRBV6-5,.,CASRTPRTGYYEQYF,TGTGCCAGCAGGACTCCGCGGACAGGCTACTACGAGCAGTACTTC
TRBD1,TRBJ1-1,TRBV7-8,.,CASSERQGSRLNTEAFF,TGTGCCAGCAGCGAACGACAGGGGAGCCGATTGAACACTGAAGCTTTCTTT
.,TRBJ1-1,TRBV2,.,CASSVWQGTEAFF,TGTGCCAGCAGTGTGTGGCAGGGCACTGAAGCTTTCTTT
TRBD2,TRBJ2-2,TRBV7-2,.,CASSVSGVNTGELFF,TGTGCCAGCAGCGTTAGCGGGGTGAACACCGGGGAGCTGTTTTTT
TRBD1,TRBJ2-1,TRBV11-2,.,CASSTTGTGLGNEQFF,TGTGCCAGCAGCACGACCGGGACAGGGCTGGGGAATGAGCAGTTCTTC
.,TRBJ1-5,TRBV6-5,few,CASSYNRVSQPQHF,TGTGCCAGCAGTTACAACAGGGTGAGTCAGCCCCAGCATTTT
TRBD1,TRBJ2-7,TRBV30,.,CAWRAGGWDEQYF,TGTGCCTGGAGGGCAGGGGGCTGGGACGAGCAGTACTTC
.,TRBJ1-6,TRBV10-3,once,CAIRETGSYNSPLHF,TGTGCCATCAGAGAGACAGGTTCCTATAATTCACCCCTCCACTTT
TRBD1,TRBJ1-1,TRBV5-4,.,CASSPGQDMNTEAFF,TGTGCCAGCAGCCCAGGACAGGACATGAACACTGAAGCTTTCTTT
TRBD2,TRBJ2-1,TRBV19,.,CASRTRLAGPYNEQFF,TGTGCCAGCCGAACCCGACTAGCGGGGCCATACAATGAGCAGTTCTTC
TRBD1,TRBJ2-1,TRBV5-4,.,CASSYPGTGGSEQFF,TGTGCCAGCAGCTACCCCGGGACAGGGGGCAGTGAGCAGTTCTTC
.,TRBJ2-1,TRBV7-2,.,CASSLVGGTYNEQFF,TGTGCCAGCAGCTTAGTAGGGGGTACCTACAATGAGCAGTTCTTC
TRBD1,TRBJ1-2,TRBV15,.,CATSRPGQGNYGYTF,TGTGCCACCAGCAGACCGGGACAGGGGAACTATGGCTACACCTTC
.,TRBJ1-6,TRBV7-9,.,CASSYPGSVHSPLHF,TGTGCCAGCAGCTACCCAGGGTCGGTGCATTCACCCCTCCACTTT
.,TRBJ1-5,TRBV19,.,CASTIGSGTYSNQPQHF,TGTGCCAGTACCATAGGGTCAGGGACTTATAGCAATCAGCCCCAGCATTTT
TRBD1,TRBJ1-3,TRBV2,.,CASSSDRGSGNTIYF,TGTGCCAGCAGTTCGGACAGGGGCTCTGGAAACACCATATATTTT
.,TRBJ1-6,TRBV19,.,CASTETVINSPLHF,TGTGCCAGTACCGAGACAGTTATTAATTCACCCCTCCACTTT
.,TRBJ1-3,TRBV5-1,.,CASSSSVHSGNTIYF,TGCGCCAGCAGCTCCAGTGTGCACTCTGGAAACACCATATATTTT
TRBD2,TRBJ2-7,TRBV6-5,.,CASSYGRGAYEQYF,TGTGCCAGCAGTTATGGGCGGGGGGCCTACGAGCAGTACTTC
TRBD1,TRBJ1-2,TRBV5-5,.,CASSPGQNYGYTF,TGTGCCAGCAGCCCGGGACAGAACTATGGCTACACCTTC
TRBD1,TRBJ1-2,TRBV2,few,CASSEMRGQYGYTF,TGTGCCAGCAGTGAGATGAGGGGGCAATATGGCTACACCTTC
.,TRBJ2-1,TRBV7-9,.,CASSLRNEQFF,TGTGCCAGCAGCTTACGCAATGAGCAGTTCTTC